Listed below are T cell receptor beta chains from one sample, sequenced in a study of early T cells in non-severe SARS-CoV-2 infection. TCRdb re-analysed the 5' RACE reads in MiXCR, keeping a single row per CDR3 protein. The table records more than 65,000 distinct CDR3 sequences, 4.6% of them present only once. Sequencing was performed on whole blood, taken at baseline. The receptor source for this set is an adult who was a healthcare worker with PCR-confirmed SARS-CoV-2 infection or an uninfected control (not recorded which). The donor label of this sample is uncertain. The CDR3 runs from the conserved cysteine through the conserved F or W. Each record gives: CDR3 DNA, CDR3 protein, V gene, CDR3 length, clone size, D gene, J gene. A D gene is named only where the DNA matches it firmly. Rows may omit the clone size; those that give it use once, few, many or a size class.

TGCAGCGTTGGACAGGCTGCCTACGAGCAGTACTTC	CSVGQAAYEQYF	TRBV29-1	12	many	-	TRBJ2-7
TGTGCCAGCAGTGCCTCTATCACCGGGGAGCTGTTTTTT	CASSASITGELFF	TRBV6-4	13	-	-	TRBJ2-2
TGTGCCAGTAGTTCTTGGACAGGGGACACTGAAGCTTTCTTT	CASSSWTGDTEAFF	TRBV19	14	few	TRBD1	TRBJ1-1
TGTGCCAGTCAGCTGGTAACAGGTCCCAATTCACCCCTCCACTTT	CASQLVTGPNSPLHF	TRBV7-2	15	many	-	TRBJ1-6
TGCAGTGCTAGAGATCAGCCCGGGGGGCCTCTCAATGAGCAGTTCTTC	CSARDQPGGPLNEQFF	TRBV20-1	16	few	-	TRBJ2-1
TGCGCCAGCAGCTCGGTAGGGCAGCTGAACACTGAAGCTTTCTTT	CASSSVGQLNTEAFF	TRBV5-1	15	many	-	TRBJ1-1
TGTGCCAGCAGTTCCCTGGGCGTGAGTGAAGCTTTCTTT	CASSSLGVSEAFF	TRBV6-5	13	few	-	TRBJ1-1
TGCAGTGCTAGTAGGCGGGGACGGCAGACGGAGACCCAGTACTTC	CSASRRGRQTETQYF	TRBV20-1	15	few	-	TRBJ2-5
TGTGCCAGCAGTGTAGGGAATCAGCCCCAGCATTTT	CASSVGNQPQHF	TRBV28	12	few	-	TRBJ1-5
TGTGCCAGCAGCTTAGATCAGGTCTACACCGGGGAGCTGTTTTTT	CASSLDQVYTGELFF	TRBV11-2	15	many	-	TRBJ2-2
TGCAGTGCTTTAGAGGGAAGCGGCACAGATACGCAGTATTTT	CSALEGSGTDTQYF	TRBV20-1	14	many	-	TRBJ2-3
TGTGCCAGCAGTGAAGCTGGCAGGTTTGGGTCCTACAATGAGCAGTTCTTC	CASSEAGRFGSYNEQFF	TRBV2	17	few	-	TRBJ2-1
TGTGCCAGCAGTCGCGGGGACAGTCTGTACTCGAACACCGGGGAGCTGTTTTTT	CASSRGDSLYSNTGELFF	TRBV28	18	many	-	TRBJ2-2
TGTGCCAGCAGTCCGGGGACAGGGGGCCGCAATCAGCCCCAGCATTTT	CASSPGTGGRNQPQHF	TRBV28	16	-	TRBD1	TRBJ1-5
TGTGCCAGCAGCGCCCGGGACAGGGTAAACTATGGCTACACCTTC	CASSARDRVNYGYTF	TRBV5-4	15	few	TRBD1	TRBJ1-2
TGTGCCAGCAGTTTAATTTCTGGGGCCAACGTCCTGACTTTC	CASSLISGANVLTF	TRBV28	14	many	-	TRBJ2-6
TGTGCCAGCAGTCCCGGACCCGGAAATTATCAGCCCCAGCATTTT	CASSPGPGNYQPQHF	TRBV27	15	many	-	TRBJ1-5
TGTGCCAGCTCACCTCAACAGGGAAGCACAGATACGCAGTATTTT	CASSPQQGSTDTQYF	TRBV18	15	many	-	TRBJ2-3
TGTGCCAGCAGTTCCCGACAGGGGGCAGGTTCACCCCTCCACTTT	CASSSRQGAGSPLHF	TRBV12-3/TRBV12-4	15	-	TRBD1	TRBJ1-6
TGCAGTGCTAGAGATCAAGCCGGGGCAGGGGACGAGCAGTACTTC	CSARDQAGAGDEQYF	TRBV20-1	15	few	-	TRBJ2-7
TGCAGTGCGCCGGGACAGGGGTACGAGCAGTACTTC	CSAPGQGYEQYF	TRBV20-1	12	-	TRBD1	TRBJ2-7
TGTGCCAGCAGTGTCTATCAGGGCAGCTCTGGAAACACCATATATTTT	CASSVYQGSSGNTIYF	TRBV6-1	16	many	-	TRBJ1-3
TGTGCCAGCAGCTCCCATCCGGGAGATCTTTCATTC	CASSSHPGDLSF	TRBV11-2	12	few	-	TRBJ2-7
TGCAGTGCCCTGACCAGGGGGGTCATTAATTCACCCCTCCACTTT	CSALTRGVINSPLHF	TRBV20-1	15	many	TRBD1	TRBJ1-6
TGTGCCAGCAGCGAATCCGACAGCTACGAGCAGTACTTC	CASSESDSYEQYF	TRBV6-2/TRBV6-3	13	many	-	TRBJ2-7
TGTGCCAGCAGTACACTAGCGGGTGGAGAGACCCAGTACTTC	CASSTLAGGETQYF	TRBV6-1	14	few	TRBD2	TRBJ2-5
TGCGCCAGCAGTGCTCTCCGAGGGAACACCGGGGAGCTGTTTTTT	CASSALRGNTGELFF	TRBV10-1	15	-	-	TRBJ2-2
TGTGCCAGCAGTTCCAGAAGCGGGGGGGCATACGAGCAGTACTTC	CASSSRSGGAYEQYF	TRBV27	15	few	TRBD2	TRBJ2-7
TGTGCCAGCAGCTTAGGGGACCACCTCTCTGGGGCCAACGTCCTGACTTTC	CASSLGDHLSGANVLTF	TRBV7-9	17	many	-	TRBJ2-6
TGTGCCAGCAGCTCGGGACTCTCTGGAAACACCATATATTTT	CASSSGLSGNTIYF	TRBV7-2	14	many	-	TRBJ1-3
TGTGCCAGCACCTACAGAGGCCAGGTCCAGAGCTCCTACAATGAGCAGTTCTTC	CASTYRGQVQSSYNEQFF	TRBV12-3/TRBV12-4	18	many	-	TRBJ2-1
TGCAGCGTTGACTCGGGGAACGAGCAGTACTTC	CSVDSGNEQYF	TRBV29-1	11	-	-	TRBJ2-7
TGTGCCAGCAGCTCCACAGGGGTCGGGGAGACCCAGTACTTC	CASSSTGVGETQYF	TRBV7-3	14	-	TRBD1	TRBJ2-5
TGCAGTGCTAGTAGACAGGGCACAGATACGCAGTATTTT	CSASRQGTDTQYF	TRBV20-1	13	many	-	TRBJ2-3
TGTGCCAGCGTCAGGTACTCCTACGAGCAGTACTTC	CASVRYSYEQYF	TRBV2	12	many	-	TRBJ2-7
TGTGCCACCCTGAGGTGGGGACAGGGGGGCGATGAGCAGTTCTTC	CATLRWGQGGDEQFF	TRBV19	15	-	TRBD1	TRBJ2-1
TGCGCCAGCAGCTACGGACTAGCGGGGGCCGAAGAGACCCAGTACTTC	CASSYGLAGAEETQYF	TRBV5-1	16	-	TRBD2	TRBJ2-5
TGTGCCAGCAGCTTGGAAACTGGCTCCTACAATGAGCAGTTCTTC	CASSLETGSYNEQFF	TRBV5-5	15	many	-	TRBJ2-1
TGTGCCAGCAGCTCTCAGGGGGCCCCAGAATCTAACACTGAAGCTTTCTTT	CASSSQGAPESNTEAFF	TRBV5-4	17	few	TRBD1	TRBJ1-1
TGTGCCACCAACACATTTATGCCGGGGTGGGACACCGGGGAGCTGTTTTTT	CATNTFMPGWDTGELFF	TRBV15	17	-	-	TRBJ2-2
TGTGCCAGCAGTTATCGGCGACAAGAGACCCAGTACTTC	CASSYRRQETQYF	TRBV6-2/TRBV6-3	13	few	-	TRBJ2-5
TGTGCCAGCAGCCAAAGCCGGGGACCCCCATGGTCCTACGAGCAGTACTTC	CASSQSRGPPWSYEQYF	TRBV4-2	17	many	-	TRBJ2-7
TGTGCCTGGTGGCGGGGGATGGGGAACACTGAAGCTTTCTTT	CAWWRGMGNTEAFF	TRBV30	14	many	-	TRBJ1-1
TGTGCCAGCAGTTATCTAGCGGGGGGCCCCTCGAATGAGCAGTTCTTC	CASSYLAGGPSNEQFF	TRBV6-2/TRBV6-3	16	many	TRBD2	TRBJ2-1
TGTGCCAGCTCACCAGTAAGAGATACGCAGTATTTT	CASSPVRDTQYF	TRBV18	12	-	-	TRBJ2-3
TGCAGTGCTAGTGTACAGCCCAAAGAGACCCAGTACTTC	CSASVQPKETQYF	TRBV20-1	13	many	-	TRBJ2-5
TGTGCCAGCACCAGGGGAGACCCTTCCAGTCAGACTGAAGCTTTCTTT	CASTRGDPSSQTEAFF	TRBV6-5	16	many	-	TRBJ1-1
TGTGCCAGCAGTTTGGACAGGTGGGGAACCTACGAGCAGTACTTC	CASSLDRWGTYEQYF	TRBV6-2/TRBV6-3	15	many	TRBD1	TRBJ2-7
TGTGCCAGCAGCCAAACAGGGGAAACTGAAGCTTTCTTT	CASSQTGETEAFF	TRBV7-9	13	-	TRBD1	TRBJ1-1
TGTGCCAGCAGACTGGACTTCCAAGAGACCCAGTACTTC	CASRLDFQETQYF	TRBV6-2/TRBV6-3	13	many	-	TRBJ2-5
TGTGCCAGTAGGACCGGCAGGGACCAAGGCTACACCTTC	CASRTGRDQGYTF	TRBV19	13	many	-	TRBJ1-2
TGTGCCAGCAGTGACGGTAGCGGGGGGGAGAAGCAGTTCTTC	CASSDGSGGEKQFF	TRBV6-4	14	-	TRBD2	TRBJ2-1
TGTGCCAGCCAGGCCGGTCAGTACTCACCCCTCCACTTT	CASQAGQYSPLHF	TRBV2	13	few	-	TRBJ1-6
TGTGCCACCAGCAATCGACAGGGTAACGGGGAGCTGTTTTTT	CATSNRQGNGELFF	TRBV15	14	many	TRBD1	TRBJ2-2
TGTGCCGATACGGAGGGGGGCACTGAAGCTTTCTTT	CADTEGGTEAFF	TRBV12-3/TRBV12-4	12	-	-	TRBJ1-1
TGCAGTGCTAGTGAAGGGTTCAGCTCCTATAATTCACCCCTCCACTTT	CSASEGFSSYNSPLHF	TRBV20-1	16	many	-	TRBJ1-6
TGTGCCAGCAGCCCTACCCTGCTGGGTTCTTATGGCTACACCTTC	CASSPTLLGSYGYTF	TRBV3-1	15	-	-	TRBJ1-2
TGTGCCAGCTCACCAACGCGGGGGGGCTCCAATGAGCAGTTCTTC	CASSPTRGGSNEQFF	TRBV18	15	-	TRBD2	TRBJ2-1
TGCAGTGCCCAGAGACTAGAGCGCGAGCAGTACTTC	CSAQRLEREQYF	TRBV20-1	12	few	-	TRBJ2-7